Sequencing of this T cell receptor (beta chain) was carried out in a study of blood T cell repertoires in COVID-19. The table came from immunoSEQ multiplex PCR; TCRdb's copy has only in-frame clones and leaves some out. The sample holds nearly 200,000 clones; approximately 87% are singletons and the top ten take about 0.81%. J was trimmed by 1 base and V by 4 bases; bases with no gene match: 3. The CDR3 is 14 amino acids. CDR1 is SQVTM, CDR2 ANQGSEA, per germline. This chain uses TRBV29-1 with TRBJ2-3; TRBD2 agrees at 9 bases. The source of this sequence is a woman between 65 and 79 years old with acute or convalescent COVID-19. Sequencing was carried out using peripheral blood. CDR3 in DNA: TGCAGCGTTGTCGGCGGGAGGGGCACAGATACGCAGTATTTT. Amino acid sequence: CSVVGGRGTDTQYF.